The 11 T cell receptor beta chains in this list originate from one sample, sequenced in a study of spatial heterogeneity in lung cancer. Their specific antigens are unknown. Time point reported: sample taken at primary tumor resection. Study-level results: Higher tumor mutation counts went along with higher counts of expanded intratumoral alpha and beta TCRs.

Via MiXCR, TCRdb re-called the 5' RACE reads, giving one row per CDR3 protein. The sample has about 6,800 distinct CDR3 sequences; around 15% are singletons. This specimen was lung tumor tissue, taken at surgery. The receptor set was obtained from a male donor with early-stage non-small cell lung cancer.

This rearrangement joins TRBV7-9 to TRBJ2-7; no clear D. The CDR3 covers 13 residues. V shed 3 bases and J shed 5 bases, with 11 bases lying between them. The germline V gene encodes CDR1 SEHNR and CDR2 FQNEAQ (reference sequence). CDR3 bases: TGTGCCAGCAGCTTTATTATTTCTCACGAGCAGTACTTC. It is translated as CASSFIISHEQYF.

This clonotype was detected ten times or more. The chain has TRBV15 and TRBJ2-7; D unresolved. Germline V gene lookup returns CDR1 LNHNV and CDR2 YYDKDF (reference sequence). Trimming removed 1 base from V and 6 bases from J, with 13 bases in between. The CDR3 has 14 amino acids. For the CDR3, the DNA is TGTGCCACCAGCAGAGGGGCAGGAAAGGGCGAGCAGTACTTC. It yields the protein CATSRGAGKGEQYF.

This clonotype was counted many times. The chain recombines TRBV6-6 with TRBJ1-2; 8 bases agree with TRBD1. Trimming took 7 bases from V and 6 from J; bases not matched to a gene: 7. The germline V gene encodes CDR1 MNHNY and CDR2 SVGAGI (reference sequence). This CDR3 spans 13 amino acids. As DNA, the CDR3 is TGTGCCAGCACCCCGGACAGGGAGAATGGCTACACCTTC. This codes for CASTPDRENGYTF.

This clonotype was observed a few times. V and J are TRBV10-2 and TRBJ2-7; TRBD2 might be the D (6 bases). V was shortened by 4 bases and J by 3 bases, with 22 bases between the two germline ends. The CDR3 spans 17 residues. Germline CDR1 reads WSHSY; CDR2 reads SAAADI. The CDR3 DNA reads as TGCGCCAGCAGTGGGAGGGAGCCCCTAAAATTCTTCTACGAGCAGTACTTC. It translates to CASSGREPLKFFYEQYF.

The table lists this clonotype with a few counts. The chain employs TRBV12-3 or TRBV12-4 and TRBJ2-3, with D possibly being TRBD2 (5 bases). The CDR3 consists of 16 residues. Trimming cost V 1 base and J 0 bases, with 11 bases left between them. CDR3 coding DNA: TGTGCCAGCAGTTTAGACGGGGAGCTTAGCACAGATACGCAGTATTTT. Translating it yields CASSLDGELSTDTQYF.

This clonotype is deemed medium-sized. The chain has TRBV20-1 and TRBJ1-1; TRBD1 matches at 12 bases. The CDR3 length is 15 residues. V shed 4 bases and J 5 bases; nucleotides not matched to a gene: 8. Per the germline V gene, CDR1 is DFQATT and CDR2 is SNEGSKA (reference sequence). In nucleotides, the CDR3 is TGCAGTGCTACTGGGACAGGGGGCATCGGAACTGAAGCTTTCTTT. Its translation is CSATGTGGIGTEAFF.

This clonotype was recorded many times. The chain employs TRBV24-1 and TRBJ2-7; 11 positions match TRBD1. This CDR3 comprises 15 residues. Germline lookup yields CDR1 KGHDR and CDR2 SFDVKD. Trimming removed 3 bases from V and 2 bases from J; junction bases left unmatched: 2. In DNA, the CDR3 is TGTGCCACCAGTGATCCGGGACAGGGGGCCTACGAGCAGTACTTC. Its translation: CATSDPGQGAYEQYF.

The rearrangement links TRBV29-1 to TRBJ2-3; D uncertain. The CDR3 totals 14 residues. Trimming removed 1 base at V and 3 bases at J, with 11 bases between. Germline CDR1 is SQVTM and CDR2 is ANQGSEA. The CDR3 sequence is CSVEGSGLTDTQYF. DNA for the CDR3: TGCAGCGTTGAAGGTTCGGGCCTTACAGATACGCAGTATTTT.

This clonotype was seen a handful of times. The chain employs TRBV4-1 and TRBJ2-3; no clear D gene. Trimming removed 0 bases from V and 2 bases from J, with 9 bases in between. This CDR3 region has 15 residues. The germline CDR1 and CDR2 sequences are MGHRA and YSYEKL. CDR3 amino acids: CASSQEGLITDTQYF. DNA for the CDR3: TGCGCCAGCAGCCAAGAGGGCCTAATCACAGATACGCAGTATTTT.

This clonotype is categorized as medium-sized. The chain carries TRBV1 and TRBJ1-4; the table's D call, TRBD1, was not checked against the DNA. TRBV1 is a pseudogene segment. The CDR3 is 16 residues long. The CDR3 sequence is CTSSQDRRGDNEKLFF. Here the CDR3 DNA reads TGCACCAGCAGCCAAGATAGGAGAGGGGATAATGAAAAACTGTTTTTT.

This clonotype has at least ten counts. The chain employs TRBV15 and TRBJ2-1, with 8 bases matching TRBD2. The V gene end was trimmed by 0 bases and the J gene end by 9 bases; junction bases not matched to a gene: 10. Germline V gene sequence: CDR1 LNHNV, CDR2 YYDKDF (reference sequence). This CDR3 contains 16 residues. As DNA, the CDR3 is TGTGCCACCAGCAGAGATAGTCCGGTAGCGGGATCTGAGCAGTTCTTC. This codes for CATSRDSPVAGSEQFF.